Presented here are 3 T cell receptor beta chains from one specimen sequenced in a study of monozygotic twins with inflammatory bowel disease. From its re-call of the 5' RACE reads, TCRdb lists each CDR3 protein once, without DNA. The table lists under 350,000 distinct CDR3 sequences. Input material: blood. These receptors all stem from a human donor with ulcerative colitis or Crohn's disease, or a healthy co-twin of an affected twin (not recorded which).

This chain uses TRBV14 with TRBJ1-1; absent DNA, TCRdb's TRBD1 call cannot be checked. The CDR3 has 17 amino acids. CDR1 is SGHDN and CDR2 is FVKESK in the germline V gene. CDR3 region: CASSPTRATGTGLEAFF.

J is TRBJ2-5 and V is TRBV27. The germline CDR1 and CDR2 sequences are MNHEY and SMNVEV (reference sequence). This CDR3 has 14 residues. The CDR3 protein is CASSFFGDQETQYF.

This rearrangement joins TRBV7-3 to TRBJ2-3; there is no DNA to check the TCRdb D call of TRBD1. Germline V gene lookup returns CDR1 SGHTA and CDR2 FQGTGA. The CDR3 is made up of 15 amino acids. CDR3 sequence reads: CASSHGTGVTDTQYF.